The 8 T cell receptor beta chains below were found in one sample sequenced in a study of T cells in Graves' hyperthyroidism and ophthalmopathy. Amplification of TCR beta CDR3 regions used RNA as the template. First-round RT-PCR of the TCR CDR3 relied on the HTBI primer set. Via MiXCR, TCRdb re-called the multiplex PCR reads, giving one row per CDR3 protein. This sample carries around 500,000 distinct CDR3 sequences, under 15% of them seen once, and the ten largest clones take less than 20%. The sample consisted of blood. These receptor sequences come from a woman aged 18-29 years with Graves' hyperthyroidism.

This clonotype has a count of ten or more. The rearrangement links TRBV7-9 to TRBJ2-2; no clear D gene. The CDR3 sequence is 12 residues long. Germline assignment: CDR1 SEHNR and CDR2 FQNEAQ (reference sequence). Between the trimmed V and J ends, which lost 9 bases and 3 bases, there was a span of 8 bases. This chain's CDR3 is CARDSYTGELFF. As DNA, the CDR3 is TGTGCCAGAGACTCATACACCGGGGAGCTGTTTTTT.

This clonotype has ten or more counts. The chain recombines TRBV10-1 with TRBJ1-1; tentatively, D is TRBD1 (5 bases). V was clipped by 6 bases and J by 1 base, with 9 bases between them. The V gene's germline CDR1 is WNHNN and CDR2 SYGVQD (reference sequence). CDR3 size: 13 residues. CDR3 DNA sequence: TGCGCCAGCAGCAGGGAAACGAACACTGAAGCTTTCTTT. Encoded protein: CASSRETNTEAFF.

This clonotype showed up many times. The chain links TRBV14 to TRBJ2-3; 9 bases agree with TRBD2. The CDR3 runs to 15 residues. The trim removed 5 bases at V and 4 bases at J, leaving 7 bases unmatched. CDR1 and CDR2 (germline): SGHDN, FVKESK. The CDR3 coding sequence is TGTGCCAGCAGCTTAGCGGGAGACTTGGCAGATACGCAGTATTTT. Translated: CASSLAGDLADTQYF.

This clonotype was counted a few times. The rearrangement links TRBV20-1 to TRBJ1-3; no clear D. The CDR3 extends over 15 amino acids. V lost 0 bases and J 0 bases, leaving 9 bases between the germline ends. The germline gives CDR1 DFQATT, CDR2 SNEGSKA (reference sequence). CDR3 coding DNA: TGCAGTGCTAGAGATGTACGGAGCTCTGGAAACACCATATATTTT. This encodes CSARDVRSSGNTIYF.

The chain uses TRBV20-1 and TRBJ2-7, with 7 bases that match TRBD2. This CDR3 is 15 amino acids long. V shed 6 bases, J shed 0 bases, and the junction held 11 bases outside the gene matches. Germline assignment: CDR1 DFQATT and CDR2 SNEGSKA (reference sequence). The CDR3 nucleotides are TGCAGTGCCGTGGCCGGGACTATTATCTCCTACGAGCAGTACTTC. Protein: CSAVAGTIISYEQYF.

This clonotype has a handful of counts. This chain connects TRBV5-4 to TRBJ2-7, with 8 positions matching TRBD2. This CDR3 contains 13 residues. The germline V gene has CDR1 SGHNT and CDR2 YYREEE (reference sequence). V dropped 0 bases and J dropped 4; count of bases not matched to a gene: 0. In DNA form, the CDR3 reads TGTGCCAGCAGCTTGGAGCGGGAGTACGAGCAGTACTTC. It translates to CASSLEREYEQYF.

This clonotype was observed at least ten times. V gene TRBV12-3 or TRBV12-4 combines with J gene TRBJ2-7, with 7 nucleotides matching TRBD1. The CDR3 sequence is 14 residues long. The V and J ends lost 3 bases and 3 bases, in that order; junction bases with no gene match: 5. CDR3 in amino acids: CASSLTGSIYEQYF. The CDR3 coding sequence is TGTGCCAGCAGTTTGACAGGGTCGATCTACGAGCAGTACTTC.

The chain recombines TRBV27 with TRBJ2-1, with TRBD1 matching 10 bases. The CDR3 length is 14 residues. Trimming at V came to 5 bases and at J to 8 bases, leaving 6 bases not matched to a gene. Germline assignment: CDR1 MNHEY and CDR2 SMNVEV (reference sequence). The CDR3 loop is CASSTDRGIYEQFF. CDR3 sequence (DNA): TGTGCCAGCAGTACGGACAGGGGGATATATGAGCAGTTCTTC.